This record concerns one T cell receptor beta chain sequence. Its antigen is still unknown. In terms of origin and age, donors were healthy Caucasian individuals from Russia aged about 6 to 90. This record belongs to a study of blood T cells in healthy people across ages. On the study more broadly: Template switching captured about one barcoded beta molecule per two T cells.

Study-wide results and caveats: What prevented conclusive comparison of naive and antigen-experienced cells was that PBMCs were unsorted.

A second PCR of about 6 to 12 cycles used a sample-barcoded 5' primer and a J-beta primer mix. TCRdb reanalysed the 5' RACE reads using MiXCR and keeps one entry per CDR3 protein. The sample comprises 1.6 million or so distinct CDR3 sequences, about 31% of which are singletons, and approximately 11% rests with the top ten. The germline CDR1 and CDR2 sequences are SQVTM and ANQGSEA. The CDR3 extends over 15 amino acids. V shed 6 bases and J shed 3 bases, with 21 bases lying between them. Sequenced: blood. The V and J genes are TRBV29-1 and TRBJ2-7; possibly TRBD2 for D (6 bases). This TCR was recovered from a woman aged 25-40 years in good health. CDR3 bases: TGCAGCGTCGGGTCTAGCGCAAAGAGGCTCTACGAGCAGTACTTC. Its protein is CSVGSSAKRLYEQYF.